One and the same sample provided the 10 T cell receptor beta chains below, sequenced in a study of T cell repertoires in cytomegalovirus infection. Their target antigens are unknown. TCRdb re-called the reads with MiXCR, one entry per CDR3 protein. The repertoire has about a million distinct CDR3 sequences, around 32% of them found once; the top ten carry around 15%. This sample comprised cultured CD8+ T cells from PBMCs, obtained from culture after CMV antigen stimulation. These receptors were taken from a human donor in good health (CMV status not recorded). Some clones in this sample may be carry-over from other donors' samples.

This clonotype was seen more than once but under ten times. The rearrangement joins TRBV16 to TRBJ1-2, with a possible D match to TRBD1 (5 bases). V lost 0 bases and J lost 3, with 17 bases in between. The CDR3 totals 17 residues. Germline V gene sequence: CDR1 KGHSY, CDR2 FQNENV. This CDR3 reads CASSQSGPGWLDYGYTF. In DNA, the CDR3 is TGTGCCAGCAGCCAATCGGGCCCAGGGTGGTTGGACTATGGCTACACCTTC.

The chain couples TRBV12-3 or TRBV12-4 to TRBJ2-3; D is unclear. CDR3 length: 16 residues. V was pared by 1 base and J by 6 bases, with 17 bases between. This CDR3 reads CASSLGPDSAPDTQYF. CDR3 DNA sequence: TGTGCCAGCAGTTTAGGCCCCGACTCGGCGCCCGATACGCAGTATTTT.

The V gene is TRBV4-1, the J gene TRBJ1-4; the D gene is possibly TRBD1 (5 bases). CDR1 is MGHRA, CDR2 YSYEKL, per germline. This CDR3 has 14 amino acids. V dropped 4 bases and J dropped 6 bases, with 12 bases sitting between them. CDR3 nucleotides: TGCGCCAGCAGCCGCTTGACAGAAGATGAAAAACTGTTTTTT. It specifies CASSRLTEDEKLFF.

This clonotype showed up just once. The genes are TRBV6-2 or TRBV6-3 and TRBJ1-5; tentatively, D is TRBD1 (6 bases). This CDR3 contains 15 residues. Per the germline V gene, CDR1 is MNHEY and CDR2 is SVGEGT. Trimming stripped 0 bases from V and 3 bases from J, with 9 bases between. DNA for the CDR3: TGTGCCAGCAGTTACTCCGACAGGTACAATCAGCCCCAGCATTTT. This translates into CASSYSDRYNQPQHF.

This clonotype was detected ten times or more. J is TRBJ2-2 and V is TRBV7-2; TRBD2 aligns across 13 bases. This CDR3 has 19 amino acids. Germline assignment: CDR1 SGHTA and CDR2 FQGNSA. V lost 2 bases, J lost 6 bases, and 12 bases stayed unmatched. CDR3 nucleotide sequence: TGTGCCAGCAGCTTAAGTCCATCCGGGACTAGCGGGGTTGCCGGGGAGCTGTTTTTT. This translates into CASSLSPSGTSGVAGELFF.

The gene calls are TRBV7-6 and TRBJ2-4; no clear D. Trimming stripped 6 bases from V and 2 bases from J, with 5 bases between. The length of the CDR3 is 12 residues. CDR1 and CDR2 (germline): SGHVS, FNYEAQ. CDR3 region: CASSPPKNIQYF. CDR3 sequence (DNA): TGTGCCAGCAGTCCCCCCAAAAACATTCAGTACTTC. The whole variable domain, filled in from reference TRBV7-6 and TRBJ2-4, reads GAGVSQSPRYKVTKRGQDVALRCDPISGHVSLYWYRQALGQGPEFLTYFNYEAQQDKSGLPNDRFSAERPEGSISTLTIQRTEQRDSAMYRCASSPPKNIQYFGAGTRLSVL.

V usage is TRBV28 and J usage is TRBJ1-5; D is undetermined. Between the trimmed V and J ends, which lost 5 bases and 6 bases, there was a span of 14 bases. CDR1 MDHEN and CDR2 SYDVKM come from the germline V gene. The CDR3 spans 14 residues. CDR3 amino acids: CASSPSDSSQPQHF. CDR3 bases: TGTGCCAGCAGTCCTTCCGACTCTAGTCAGCCCCAGCATTTT.

This clonotype appeared a few times. The V and J genes are TRBV19 and TRBJ1-1; D is perhaps TRBD1 (6 bases). The ends were cut back, 9 bases at V and 4 bases at J, with 15 bases in the middle. Germline CDR1 is LNHDA and CDR2 is SQIVND (reference sequence). The CDR3 contains 13 residues. CDR3 coding DNA: TGTGCCAGCGCTGGGGGGCGCGGCACTGAAGCTTTCTTT. Translated, it gives CASAGGRGTEAFF.

The gene calls are TRBV6-4 and TRBJ2-2; D could derive from TRBD1 or TRBD2 (5 bases each). The CDR3 covers 15 residues. Germline values: CDR1 MRHNA, CDR2 SNTAGT. With 1 base removed from V and 4 bases from J, the gap between germline ends came to 10 bases. The CDR3 DNA follows: TGTGCCAGCAGTGACTGGGACGACCCCACCGGGGAGCTGTTTTTT. Translated, it gives CASSDWDDPTGELFF.

CDR3 DNA sequence: TGCGCCAGCAGTGAGAGACTAGCGGGGGGGCCCCCAGATACGCAGTATTTT. This encodes CASSERLAGGPPDTQYF. This rearrangement joins TRBV10-1 to TRBJ2-3; 14 bases align to TRBD2. The V and J ends lost 2 bases and 4 bases, in that order; junction bases with no gene match: 5. The CDR3 consists of 17 residues. CDR1 is WNHNN, CDR2 SYGVQD, per germline (reference sequence).